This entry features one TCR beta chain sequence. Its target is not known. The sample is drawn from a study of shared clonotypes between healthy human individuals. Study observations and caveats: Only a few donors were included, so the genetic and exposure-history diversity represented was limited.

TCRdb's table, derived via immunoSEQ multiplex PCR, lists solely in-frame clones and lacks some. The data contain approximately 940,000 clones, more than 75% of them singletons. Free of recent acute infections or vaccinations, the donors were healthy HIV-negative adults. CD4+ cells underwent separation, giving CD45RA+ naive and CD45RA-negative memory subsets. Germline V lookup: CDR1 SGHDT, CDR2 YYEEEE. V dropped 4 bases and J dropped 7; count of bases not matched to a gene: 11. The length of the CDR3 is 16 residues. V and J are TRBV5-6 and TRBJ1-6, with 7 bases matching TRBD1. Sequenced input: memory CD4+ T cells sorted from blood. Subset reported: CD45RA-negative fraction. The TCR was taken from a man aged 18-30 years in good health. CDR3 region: CASSIQQGTRNSPLHF. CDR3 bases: TGTGCCAGCAGCATACAACAGGGGACCCGGAATTCACCCCTCCACTTT.